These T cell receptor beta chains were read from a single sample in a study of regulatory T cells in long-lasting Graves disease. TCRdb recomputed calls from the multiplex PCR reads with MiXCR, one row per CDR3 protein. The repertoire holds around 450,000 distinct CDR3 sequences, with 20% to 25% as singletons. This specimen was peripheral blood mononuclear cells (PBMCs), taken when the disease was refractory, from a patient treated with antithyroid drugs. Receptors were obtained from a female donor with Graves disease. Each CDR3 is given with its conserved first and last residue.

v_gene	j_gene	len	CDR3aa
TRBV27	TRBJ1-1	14	CASGGLGENTEAFF
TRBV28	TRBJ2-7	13	CASGTVVTYEQYF
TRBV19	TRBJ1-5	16	CASSMRSLWGDQPQHF
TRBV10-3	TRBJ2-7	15	CAISDLTGTSYEQYF
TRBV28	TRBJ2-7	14	CASSLSPQGGEQYF
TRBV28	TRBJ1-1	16	CASSYPPGRGRSEAFF
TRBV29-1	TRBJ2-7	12	CSVGDIPYEQYF
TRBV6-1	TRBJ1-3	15	CASSDSFYSGNTIYF
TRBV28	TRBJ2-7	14	CASNPRGSSYEQYF
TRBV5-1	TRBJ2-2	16	CASRISDRVNTGELFF
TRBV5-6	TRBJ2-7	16	CASSAPGTRTSYEQYF
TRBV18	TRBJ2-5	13	CASSGDVQETQYF
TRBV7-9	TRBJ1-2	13	CASSSDGGGGYTF
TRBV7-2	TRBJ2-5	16	CASSLVGGLYQETQYF
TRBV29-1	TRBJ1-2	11	CSVDRGYGYTF
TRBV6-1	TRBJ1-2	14	CAVPADRANYGYTF
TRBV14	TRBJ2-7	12	CASSQDVYEQHF
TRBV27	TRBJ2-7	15	CASSPEGGVYSEQYF
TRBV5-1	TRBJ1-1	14	CASSSDRGRTEAFF
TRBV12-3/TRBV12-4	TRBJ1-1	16	CASSFTGTGIATEAFF
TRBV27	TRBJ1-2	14	CASSFSDRNYGYTF
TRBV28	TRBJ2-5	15	CASSYPTGKEETQYF
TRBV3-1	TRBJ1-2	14	CASSQDNGHGGYTF
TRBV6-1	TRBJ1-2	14	CASSETGANYGYTF
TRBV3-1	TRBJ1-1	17	CASSPTVAGNINTEAFF
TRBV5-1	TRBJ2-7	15	CASSTDQGTVYEQYF
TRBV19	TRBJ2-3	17	CASKDGLAVSPTDTQYF
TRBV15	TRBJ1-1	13	CATTPQMNTEAFF
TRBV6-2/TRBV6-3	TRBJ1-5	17	CASSQRQGEVGNQPQHF